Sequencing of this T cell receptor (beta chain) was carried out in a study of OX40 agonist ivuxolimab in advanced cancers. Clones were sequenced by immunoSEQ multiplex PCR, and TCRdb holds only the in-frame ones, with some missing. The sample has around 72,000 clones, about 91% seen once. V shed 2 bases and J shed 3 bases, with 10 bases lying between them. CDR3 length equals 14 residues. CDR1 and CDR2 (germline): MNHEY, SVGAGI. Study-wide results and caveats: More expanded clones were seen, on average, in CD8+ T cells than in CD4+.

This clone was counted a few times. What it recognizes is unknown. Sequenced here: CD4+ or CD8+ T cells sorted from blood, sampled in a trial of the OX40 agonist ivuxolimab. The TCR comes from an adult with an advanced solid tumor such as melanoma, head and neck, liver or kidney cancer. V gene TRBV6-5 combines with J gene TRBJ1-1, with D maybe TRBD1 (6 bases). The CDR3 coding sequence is TGTGCCAGCAGTTACGGTCCAGGGGACACTGAAGCTTTCTTT. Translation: CASSYGPGDTEAFF.